What follows are 9 T cell receptor beta chains derived from one specimen sequenced in a study of neurological immune-mediated disorders. Each CDR3 protein is one row after TCRdb ran MiXCR on the 5' RACE reads. This table holds 27,000 or so distinct CDR3 sequences, 20% to 25% found once. Sequenced: PBMCs. These receptors were obtained from a woman aged 55-69 years in good health.

The chain carries TRBV5-1 and TRBJ2-5, with D possibly being TRBD2 (5 bases). The CDR3 runs to 14 residues. Germline V gives CDR1 SGHRS, CDR2 YFSETQ. Trimming removed 4 bases at V and 5 bases at J, with 15 bases between. CDR3 residues: CASSPAPGDETQYF. The CDR3 DNA reads as TGCGCCAGCAGCCCCGCGCCCGGGGATGAGACCCAGTACTTC.

The sample holds many counts of this clonotype. The V call is TRBV10-3, the J call TRBJ1-1, with D possibly matching TRBD1 (5 bases). Trimming removed 7 bases at V and 3 bases at J, with 12 bases between. Per the germline V gene, CDR1 is ENHRY and CDR2 is SYGVKD. CDR3 length equals 13 residues. The CDR3 coding sequence is TGTGCCATCAAACCCAGGGACGACACTGAAGCTTTCTTT. It yields the protein CAIKPRDDTEAFF.

This clonotype was recorded at least ten times. The rearrangement links TRBV6-5 to TRBJ1-6, with TRBD1 as a possible D gene (5 bases). The V gene's germline CDR1 is MNHEY and CDR2 SVGAGI. V lost 0 bases to trimming and J lost 4 bases, with 13 bases between them. The CDR3 has 17 amino acids. The CDR3 protein is CASSYSSGPTYNSPLHF. Written as DNA, the CDR3 is TGTGCCAGCAGTTACTCCTCGGGACCGACTTATAATTCACCCCTCCACTTT.

This clonotype was observed many times. This chain connects TRBV5-1 to TRBJ1-1; D remains unclear. The germline CDR1 and CDR2 sequences are SGHRS and YFSETQ. V was trimmed by 4 bases and J by 0 bases, leaving 13 bases between them. The CDR3 extends over 15 amino acids. The CDR3: CASSRRLAVNTEAFF. CDR3 bases: TGCGCCAGCAGCCGAAGGTTAGCCGTGAACACTGAAGCTTTCTTT. Filled out from reference TRBV5-1 and TRBJ1-1, the complete variable domain reads KAGVTQTPRYLIKTRGQQVTLSCSPISGHRSVSWYQQTPGQGLQFLFEYFSETQRNKGNFPGRFSGRQFSNSRSEMNVSTLELGDSALYLCASSRRLAVNTEAFFGQGTRLTVV.

This clonotype came up a few times. The chain combines TRBV2 with TRBJ2-3, with no clear D. Germline V gene sequence: CDR1 SNHLY, CDR2 FYNNEI. The V end lost 6 bases, the J end lost 2 bases, and 15 bases lay between the germline ends. The CDR3 consists of 15 residues. In DNA, the CDR3 is TGTGCCAGCAGCCAAGACCGGATCCACACAGATACGCAGTATTTT. This encodes CASSQDRIHTDTQYF.

This clonotype was found many times. V usage is TRBV3-1 and J usage is TRBJ1-3; D is perhaps TRBD1 (5 bases). There are 16 residues in the CDR3. The V and J ends lost 1 base and 1 base respectively, with 11 bases between them. CDR1 and CDR2 (germline): LGHDT, YNNKEL (reference sequence). The CDR3 region is CASSQVPGGSGNTIYF. CDR3 nucleotide sequence: TGTGCCAGCAGCCAAGTACCGGGGGGGTCTGGAAACACCATATATTTT.

The chain links TRBV7-3 to TRBJ2-7, with TRBD2 as a possible D gene (6 bases). This CDR3 is 15 amino acids long. Trimming removed 0 bases at V and 6 bases at J, with 15 bases between. CDR1 and CDR2 (germline): SGHTA, FQGTGA. This CDR3 reads CASSLTSGSSAEQYF. Written as DNA, the CDR3 is TGTGCCAGCAGCTTAACTTCGGGATCTAGCGCCGAGCAGTACTTC. Full variable domain (rest looked up from reference TRBV7-3 and TRBJ2-7): GAGVSQTPSNKVTEKGKYVELRCDPISGHTALYWYRQSLGQGPEFLIYFQGTGAADDSGLPNDRFFAVRPEGSVSTLKIQRTERGDSAVYLCASSLTSGSSAEQYFGPGTRLTVT.

In this sample, this clonotype turned up many times. The chain couples TRBV7-2 to TRBJ1-3; D gene unclear. Germline lookup yields CDR1 SGHTA and CDR2 FQGNSA. Trimming stripped 1 base from V and 7 bases from J, with 14 bases between. The CDR3 consists of 15 residues. The CDR3 DNA follows: TGTGCCAGCAGCTTAGGGGGTCGGATCGGGAACACCATATATTTT. This codes for CASSLGGRIGNTIYF.

Worth noting for this clonotype: The CDR3 carries no conserved terminal phenylalanine or tryptophan, so it likely arises from a read error. This chain links TRBV7-2 with TRBJ1-1; TRBD1 aligns across 8 bases. This CDR3 has 18 residues. Germline V gene lookup returns CDR1 SGHTA and CDR2 FQGNSA. CDR3 sequence reads: CACSPRRWQGAMNTEAFS. The DNA of the CDR3 is TGTGCCTGCAGCCCGCGCCGTTGGCAGGGGGCTATGAACACTGAAGCTTTCTCT.